The clone carrying this TCR beta chain has ten or more counts. The CDR3 consists of 15 residues. Trimming took 4 bases from V and 6 from J; bases not matched to a gene: 6. The germline V gene encodes CDR1 SGHRS and CDR2 YFSETQ. These data originate in a study of CD8 T cells in ankylosing spondylitis. Quantitative barcoded 5'-RACE was used to prepare TCR beta libraries. Each CDR3 protein is one row after TCRdb ran MiXCR on the 5' RACE reads. Of around 130,000 distinct CDR3 sequences in the sample, over 6.5% were seen once. The sample comprised blood, either unsorted or a sorted T cell fraction (not recorded which). This receptor was obtained from a male donor with ankylosing spondylitis or in good health (not recorded which). The genes are TRBV5-1 and TRBJ2-1; 11 bases match TRBD2. The CDR3 DNA reads as TGCGCCAGCAGCGAACTAGCGGGAGAGCTCAATGAGCAGTTCTTC. Translated, it gives CASSELAGELNEQFF.